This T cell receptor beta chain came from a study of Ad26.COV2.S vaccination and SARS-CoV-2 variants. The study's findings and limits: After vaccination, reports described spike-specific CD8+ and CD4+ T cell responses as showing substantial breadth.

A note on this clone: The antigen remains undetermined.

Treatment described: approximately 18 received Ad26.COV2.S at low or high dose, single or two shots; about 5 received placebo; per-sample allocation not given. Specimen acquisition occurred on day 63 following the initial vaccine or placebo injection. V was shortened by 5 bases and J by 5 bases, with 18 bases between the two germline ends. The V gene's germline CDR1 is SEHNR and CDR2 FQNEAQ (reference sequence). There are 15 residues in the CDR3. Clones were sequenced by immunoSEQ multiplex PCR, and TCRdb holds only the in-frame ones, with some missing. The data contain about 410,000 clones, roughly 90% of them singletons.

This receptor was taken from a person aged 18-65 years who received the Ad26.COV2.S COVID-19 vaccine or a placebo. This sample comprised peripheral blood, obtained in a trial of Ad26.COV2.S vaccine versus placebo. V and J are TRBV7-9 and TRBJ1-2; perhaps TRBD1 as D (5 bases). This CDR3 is CASSIAGSVWYGYTF. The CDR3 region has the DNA TGTGCCAGCAGCATCGCAGGGAGCGTATGGTATGGCTACACCTTC.